One sample yielded the 26 T cell receptor beta chains listed below, sequenced in a study of cytomegalovirus exposure and HLA in healthy donors. Sequencing used immunoSEQ multiplex PCR; TCRdb keeps in-frame clones, though not all of them. The sample consists of about 130,000 clones, approximately 84% of them appearing once. What was sequenced was PBMCs. All receptors derive from a man aged 25-45 years in good health and CMV-seropositive.

This clone was detected once. This chain uses TRBV10-1 with TRBJ1-4, with a weak D call TRBD1 (5 bases). Trimming shortened V by 11 bases and J by 8 bases, and 9 bases separated the two germline ends. The CDR3 sequence is 10 residues long. Germline CDR1 is WNHNN and CDR2 is SYGVQD (reference sequence). The CDR3 reads CAGGGEKLFF. DNA for the CDR3: TGCGCCGGGGGAGGAGAAAAACTGTTTTTT.

V gene TRBV2 combines with J gene TRBJ2-6; 7 bases are shared with TRBD2. Trimming removed 6 bases from V and 2 bases from J; junction bases left unmatched: 4. Germline values: CDR1 SNHLY, CDR2 FYNNEI. This CDR3 comprises 15 residues. Written as DNA, the CDR3 is TGTGCCAGCAGAAAGGGGAGGGCTGGGGCCAACGTCCTGACTTTC. Translation gives CASRKGRAGANVLTF.

CDR3 in amino acids: CASRKTGGNTEAFF. The CDR3 DNA sequence: TGTGCCAGCCGCAAGACAGGGGGGAACACTGAAGCTTTCTTT. The chain uses TRBV5-6 and TRBJ1-1; 9 bases map to TRBD1. This CDR3 has 14 residues. V was clipped by 7 bases and J by 1 base; unmatched bases: 5. The germline V gene has CDR1 SGHDT and CDR2 YYEEEE.

J is TRBJ2-5 and V is TRBV25-1, with D tentatively TRBD2 (5 bases). The CDR3 contains 13 residues. V gave up 0 bases and J gave up 3 bases, with 5 bases separating them. Germline CDR1 reads MGHDK; CDR2 reads SYGVNS. CDR3 residues: CASSEYGKETQYF. CDR3 bases: TGTGCCAGCAGTGAATACGGGAAAGAGACCCAGTACTTC.

The chain employs TRBV5-1 and TRBJ2-3; 11 positions match TRBD2. The V gene's germline CDR1 is SGHRS and CDR2 YFSETQ. J lost 4 bases, V lost 2 bases, and 3 bases had no gene match. The CDR3 spans 15 residues. CDR3 coding DNA: TGCGCCAGCAGCTTAACTAGCGGGAGTTCAGATACGCAGTATTTT. This sequence encodes CASSLTSGSSDTQYF.

The DNA for the CDR3 is TGTGCCAGCAGTGAGCGGGGGGCCGCGGCGTCCGAGCAGTACTTC. This encodes CASSERGAAASEQYF. The chain links TRBV2 to TRBJ2-7; 8 nucleotides match TRBD2. The V gene end was trimmed by 3 bases and the J gene end by 6 bases; junction bases not matched to a gene: 10. The CDR3 runs 15 residues. CDR1 and CDR2 (germline): SNHLY, FYNNEI.

This clone came up a few times. The chain employs TRBV6-1 and TRBJ2-7; 7 bases fit TRBD2. CDR1 is MNHNS and CDR2 is SASEGT in the germline V gene. V dropped 2 bases and J dropped 5; count of bases not matched to a gene: 6. CDR3 length equals 14 residues. CDR3 sequence (DNA): TGTGCCAGCAGTGAAAGGCGGGAGCGCCACGAGCAGTACTTC. As protein: CASSERRERHEQYF.

The CDR3 DNA reads TGCGCCAGCAGCTACTCCGGGACAGGGGAGGTCTACGAGCAGTACTTC. It is translated as CASSYSGTGEVYEQYF. This sequence joins TRBV4-3 and TRBJ2-7, with 10 bases lining up with TRBD1. Germline trimming cut 5 bases from V and 3 bases from J; bases unmatched to any gene: 10. Germline assignment: CDR1 LGHNA and CDR2 YSLEER. The CDR3 length is 16 residues.

The rearrangement uses TRBV7-9 and TRBJ1-6, with 8 bases fitting TRBD1. Germline lookup yields CDR1 SEHNR and CDR2 FQNEAQ (reference sequence). The length of the CDR3 is 15 residues. Trimming removed 6 bases from V and 6 bases from J; junction bases left unmatched: 7. The CDR3 loop reads CASSNQGARNSPLHF. The CDR3 region has the DNA TGTGCCAGCAGTAATCAGGGGGCGCGTAATTCACCCCTCCACTTT.

V and J are TRBV19 and TRBJ1-4; 7 nucleotides agree with TRBD1. The CDR3 contains 14 residues. Per germline, CDR1 LNHDA and CDR2 SQIVND (reference sequence). The junction had 5 bases not matched to a gene; V was cut back by 6 bases and J by 4 bases. The CDR3 protein is CASSQDRSNEKLFF. In DNA, the CDR3 is TGTGCCAGTAGCCAGGACAGGAGTAATGAAAAACTGTTTTTT.

This sequence joins TRBV10-3 and TRBJ2-2; 10 positions match TRBD2. Germline assignment: CDR1 ENHRY and CDR2 SYGVKD. There are 17 residues in the CDR3. V shed 4 bases, J shed 6 bases, and the junction held 11 bases outside the gene matches. The CDR3 sequence: CAISAHGSGRGAGELFF. In nucleotides, the CDR3 is TGTGCCATCAGTGCCCACGGGAGCGGGAGGGGCGCCGGGGAGCTGTTTTTT.

V is TRBV5-1 and J is TRBJ1-1; D might be TRBD1 (5 bases). Germline V lookup: CDR1 SGHRS, CDR2 YFSETQ. This CDR3 region has 16 residues. The V end was cut by 3 bases, the J end by 1 base, with 16 bases between. This CDR3 reads CASSSLTGGTNTEAFF. CDR3 DNA sequence: TGCGCCAGCAGCTCCCTTACGGGAGGGACGAACACTGAAGCTTTCTTT.

Concerning this clone: Other DNA sequences within the sample encode an identical CDR3. The genes are TRBV7-2 and TRBJ1-2; no clear D gene. CDR1 is SGHTA and CDR2 is FQGNSA in the germline V gene. CDR3 length: 12 amino acids. Trimming took off 4 bases at V and 7 bases at J, with 10 bases between the two ends. The CDR3 sequence is CASSSDRGGYTF. The CDR3 coding sequence is TGTGCCAGCAGCTCCGATCGCGGTGGCTACACCTTC.

This rearrangement joins TRBV9 to TRBJ2-3, with TRBD2 matching over 7 bases. Germline trimming cut 3 bases from V and 2 bases from J; bases unmatched to any gene: 9. The CDR3 length is 16 residues. The germline V gene encodes CDR1 SGDLS and CDR2 YYNGEE. CDR3 nucleotides: TGTGCCAGCAGCGGTTCTAGCGGCCGTTCCACAGATACGCAGTATTTT. Its translation: CASSGSSGRSTDTQYF.

This clone appeared a single time. The chain carries TRBV4-3 and TRBJ1-1; 9 bases align to TRBD1. The CDR3 contains 17 residues. CDR1 and CDR2 from the germline V gene are LGHNA and YSLEER. With 2 bases clipped from V and 4 bases from J, the junction kept 11 bases outside the gene matches. Written as DNA, the CDR3 is TGCGCCAGCAGCCAAAAGGGGACAGGGAGCTTCGGCACTGAAGCTTTCTTT. As protein: CASSQKGTGSFGTEAFF.

The V call is TRBV27, the J call TRBJ2-7; tentatively, D is TRBD2 (5 bases). Trimming cost V 5 bases and J 5 bases, with 19 bases left between them. This CDR3 has 15 residues. Per the germline V gene, CDR1 is MNHEY and CDR2 is SMNVEV (reference sequence). The CDR3 DNA reads as TGTGCCAGCAGTCCCATTTATCCCCGGGATGACGAGCAGTACTTC. Encoded protein: CASSPIYPRDDEQYF.

This clone was found a few times. This sequence joins TRBV7-9 and TRBJ2-7; tentatively, D is TRBD2 (5 bases). Germline assignment: CDR1 SEHNR and CDR2 FQNEAQ (reference sequence). The V and J ends lost 3 bases and 2 bases respectively, with 11 bases between them. The CDR3 extends over 14 amino acids. CDR3 loop: CASSLSGSAYEQYF. The CDR3 nucleotides read TGTGCCAGCAGCTTGAGTGGGAGTGCCTACGAGCAGTACTTC.

CDR3 coding DNA: TGTGCCAGCAGCCCTGGACTAGCGGGGGACAATGAGCAGTTCTTC. Its protein is CASSPGLAGDNEQFF. V and J are TRBV11-3 and TRBJ2-1, with 13 bases lining up with TRBD2. Germline values: CDR1 SGHNT, CDR2 YENEEA. The CDR3 has 15 residues. Trimming at V came to 5 bases and at J to 5 bases, leaving 3 bases not matched to a gene.

The chain has TRBV7-8 and TRBJ1-1; TRBD1 matches 7 bases. The CDR3 has 16 amino acids. With V trimmed by 3 bases and J by 2 bases, 9 bases remained unmatched. Germline CDR1 reads SGHVS; CDR2 reads FQNEAQ. The CDR3 DNA reads as TGTGCCAGCAGCTTGTTAAGCCGGGACAGCAACACTGAAGCTTTCTTT. Translation gives CASSLLSRDSNTEAFF.

The V and J genes are TRBV7-2 and TRBJ1-5; D is undetermined. Trimming removed 5 bases at V and 2 bases at J, with 13 bases between. The length of the CDR3 is 15 residues. Per germline, CDR1 SGHTA and CDR2 FQGNSA. The CDR3 sequence: CASSREAGGNQPQHF. CDR3 nucleotide sequence: TGTGCCAGCAGCAGGGAGGCAGGTGGCAATCAGCCCCAGCATTTT.

The chain is built from TRBV5-1 and TRBJ1-4, with a possible D match to TRBD1 (5 bases). V lost 3 bases and J lost 5, with 11 bases in between. CDR1 is SGHRS and CDR2 is YFSETQ in the germline V gene. The CDR3 loop spans 14 amino acids. CDR3 amino acids: CASSWARGNEKLFF. The CDR3 coding sequence is TGCGCCAGCAGCTGGGCGCGGGGGAATGAAAAACTGTTTTTT.

V usage is TRBV7-2 and J usage is TRBJ2-7, with 13 nucleotides matching TRBD2. Germline assignment: CDR1 SGHTA and CDR2 FQGNSA. CDR3 length: 16 amino acids. The junction had 4 bases not matched to a gene; V was cut back by 1 base and J by 4 bases. CDR3 residues: CASSLERLAGGYEQYF. The CDR3 region has the DNA TGTGCCAGCAGCTTAGAAAGACTAGCGGGGGGATACGAGCAGTACTTC.

This rearrangement joins TRBV4-1 to TRBJ1-1, with TRBD1 matching over 8 bases. Germline V gene data show CDR1 as MGHRA and CDR2 as YSYEKL. The CDR3 sequence is 14 residues long. With V trimmed by 5 bases and J by 9 bases, 11 bases remained unmatched. The CDR3 sequence is CASSTFGQGLKAFF. DNA for the CDR3: TGCGCCAGCAGCACTTTCGGACAGGGCCTTAAAGCTTTCTTT.

This clone showed up just once. The CDR3 protein is CASSLYLALGTYNEQFF. CDR3 DNA sequence: TGTGCCAGCAGTTTATATCTAGCCCTAGGCACCTACAATGAGCAGTTCTTC. The V call is TRBV27, the J call TRBJ2-1, with D possibly TRBD2 on 5 matching bases. The CDR3 extends over 17 amino acids. V was shortened by 1 base and J by 2 bases, with 15 bases between the two germline ends. Germline-derived CDR1 and CDR2 are MNHEY and SMNVEV (reference sequence).

The chain carries TRBV7-2 and TRBJ2-2, with 9 bases lining up with TRBD2. Germline values: CDR1 SGHTA, CDR2 FQGNSA. CDR3 size: 16 residues. The junction had 7 bases not matched to a gene; V was cut back by 1 base and J by 7 bases. CDR3 residues: CASSLVPSGTNGELFF. DNA of the CDR3: TGTGCCAGCAGCTTAGTACCTAGCGGGACTAACGGGGAGCTGTTTTTT.

The chain carries TRBV28 and TRBJ1-2, with 8 bases aligning to TRBD1. The ends lost 3 bases at V and 4 bases at J; junction bases unmatched: 4. CDR3 length: 14 amino acids. The germline gives CDR1 MDHEN, CDR2 SYDVKM. CDR3 in DNA: TGTGCCAGCAGTTTGACAGGGGCGACCTATGGCTACACCTTC. This sequence encodes CASSLTGATYGYTF.